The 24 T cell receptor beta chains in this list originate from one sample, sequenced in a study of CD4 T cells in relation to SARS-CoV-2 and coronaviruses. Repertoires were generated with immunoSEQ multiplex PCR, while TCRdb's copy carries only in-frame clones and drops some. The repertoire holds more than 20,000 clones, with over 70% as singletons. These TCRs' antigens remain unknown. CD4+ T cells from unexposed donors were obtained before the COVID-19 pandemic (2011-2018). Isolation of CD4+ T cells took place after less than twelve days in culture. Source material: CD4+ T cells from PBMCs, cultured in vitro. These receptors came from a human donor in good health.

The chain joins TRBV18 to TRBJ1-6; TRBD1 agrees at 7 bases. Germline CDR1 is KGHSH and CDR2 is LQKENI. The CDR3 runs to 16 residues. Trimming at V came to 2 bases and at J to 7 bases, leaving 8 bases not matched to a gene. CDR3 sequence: CASSPEGAQRNSPLHF. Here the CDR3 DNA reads TGTGCCAGCTCACCAGAGGGGGCGCAGAGGAATTCACCCCTCCACTTT.

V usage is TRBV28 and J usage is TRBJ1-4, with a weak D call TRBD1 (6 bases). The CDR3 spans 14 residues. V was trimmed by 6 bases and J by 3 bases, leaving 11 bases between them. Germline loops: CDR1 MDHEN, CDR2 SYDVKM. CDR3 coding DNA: TGTGCCAGCAGGCGGGGGCGGGCTAATGAAAAACTGTTTTTT. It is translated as CASRRGRANEKLFF.

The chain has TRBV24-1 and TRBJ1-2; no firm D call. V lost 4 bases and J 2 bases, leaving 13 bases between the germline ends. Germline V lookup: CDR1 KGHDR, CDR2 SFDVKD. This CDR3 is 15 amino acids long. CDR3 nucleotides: TGTGCCACCAGTGACTCCTGGACGGGAAACTATGGCTACACCTTC. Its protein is CATSDSWTGNYGYTF.

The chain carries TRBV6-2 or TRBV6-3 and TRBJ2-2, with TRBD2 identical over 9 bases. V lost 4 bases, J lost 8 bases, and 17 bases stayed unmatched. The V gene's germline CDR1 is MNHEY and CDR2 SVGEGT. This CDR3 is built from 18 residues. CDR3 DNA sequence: TGTGCCAGCAGTTCGACGACTAGCGGTTCGCTATACGGTGGGGAGCTGTTTTTT. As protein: CASSSTTSGSLYGGELFF.

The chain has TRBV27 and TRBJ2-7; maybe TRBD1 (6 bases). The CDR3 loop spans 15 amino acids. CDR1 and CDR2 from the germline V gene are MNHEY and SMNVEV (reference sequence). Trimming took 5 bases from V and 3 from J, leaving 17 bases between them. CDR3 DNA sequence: TGTGCCAGCAGTATAACAGGGTTTTTCAGCTACGAGCAGTACTTC. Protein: CASSITGFFSYEQYF.

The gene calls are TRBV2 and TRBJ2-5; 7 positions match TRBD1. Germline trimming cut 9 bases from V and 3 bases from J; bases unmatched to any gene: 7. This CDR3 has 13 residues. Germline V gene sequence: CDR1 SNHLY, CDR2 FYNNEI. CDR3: CARNTGVKETQYF. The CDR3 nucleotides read TGTGCCAGGAATACAGGGGTCAAAGAGACCCAGTACTTC.

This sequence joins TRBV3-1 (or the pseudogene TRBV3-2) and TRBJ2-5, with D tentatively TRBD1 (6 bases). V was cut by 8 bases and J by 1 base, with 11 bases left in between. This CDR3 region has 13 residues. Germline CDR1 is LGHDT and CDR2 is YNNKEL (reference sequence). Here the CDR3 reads CASCTGPQETQYF. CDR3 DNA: TGTGCCAGCTGTACAGGGCCCCAAGAGACCCAGTACTTC.

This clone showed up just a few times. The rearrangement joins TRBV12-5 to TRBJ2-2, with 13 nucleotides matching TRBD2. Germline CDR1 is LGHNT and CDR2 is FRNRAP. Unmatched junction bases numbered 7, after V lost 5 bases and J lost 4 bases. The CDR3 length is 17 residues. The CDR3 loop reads CASGPGLAGDLTGELFF. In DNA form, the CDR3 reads TGTGCTAGTGGTCCCGGACTAGCGGGAGATCTCACCGGGGAGCTGTTTTTT.

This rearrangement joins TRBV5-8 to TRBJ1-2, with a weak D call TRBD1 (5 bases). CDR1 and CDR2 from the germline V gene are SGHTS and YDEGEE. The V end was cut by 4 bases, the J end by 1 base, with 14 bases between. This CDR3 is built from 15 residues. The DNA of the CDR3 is TGTGCCAGCAGCCTGACAGTAACTTATAACTATGGCTACACCTTC. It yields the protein CASSLTVTYNYGYTF.

In DNA, the CDR3 is TGTGCTAGTGCACCTAGCGGGAGCTCCTACAATGAGCAGTTCTTC. This gives the protein CASAPSGSSYNEQFF. This chain connects TRBV12-5 to TRBJ2-1; TRBD2 matches at 10 bases. The germline CDR1 and CDR2 sequences are LGHNT and FRNRAP. V lost 7 bases to trimming and J lost 0 bases; unmatched junction nucleotides: 3. The CDR3 length is 15 residues. Full variable domain (outside the CDR3, taken from reference TRBV12-5 and TRBJ2-1): DARVTQTPRHKVTEMGQEVTMRCQPILGHNTVFWYRQTMMQGLELLAYFRNRAPLDDSGMPKDRFSAEMPDATLATLKIQPSEPRDSAVYFCASAPSGSSYNEQFFGPGTRLTVL.

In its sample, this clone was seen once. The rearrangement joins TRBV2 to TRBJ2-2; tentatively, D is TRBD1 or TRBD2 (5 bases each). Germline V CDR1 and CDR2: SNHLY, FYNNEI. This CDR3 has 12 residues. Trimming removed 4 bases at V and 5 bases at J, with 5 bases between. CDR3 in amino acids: CASSGGTGELFF. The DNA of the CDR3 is TGTGCCAGCAGTGGGGGGACCGGGGAGCTGTTTTTT.

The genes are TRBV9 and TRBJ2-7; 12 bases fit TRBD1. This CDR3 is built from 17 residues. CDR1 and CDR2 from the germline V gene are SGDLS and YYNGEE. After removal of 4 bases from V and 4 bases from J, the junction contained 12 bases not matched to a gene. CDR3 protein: CASSPAPGTGGAYEQYF. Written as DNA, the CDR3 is TGTGCCAGCAGCCCCGCCCCCGGGACAGGGGGCGCGTACGAGCAGTACTTC.

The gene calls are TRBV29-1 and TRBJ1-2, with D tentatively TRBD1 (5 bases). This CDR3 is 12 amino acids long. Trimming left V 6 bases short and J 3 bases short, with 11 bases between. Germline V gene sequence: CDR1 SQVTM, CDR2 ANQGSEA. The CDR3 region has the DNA TGCAGCGTCGACGGGACGTACTATGGCTACACCTTC. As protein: CSVDGTYYGYTF.

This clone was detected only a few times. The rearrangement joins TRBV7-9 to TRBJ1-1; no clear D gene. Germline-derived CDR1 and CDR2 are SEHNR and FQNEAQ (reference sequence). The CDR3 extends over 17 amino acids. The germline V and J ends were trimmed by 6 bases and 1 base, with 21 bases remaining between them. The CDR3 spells CASSPLVGSRTNTEAFF. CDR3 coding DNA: TGTGCCAGCAGTCCTCTTGTAGGTTCCCGGACGAACACTGAAGCTTTCTTT.

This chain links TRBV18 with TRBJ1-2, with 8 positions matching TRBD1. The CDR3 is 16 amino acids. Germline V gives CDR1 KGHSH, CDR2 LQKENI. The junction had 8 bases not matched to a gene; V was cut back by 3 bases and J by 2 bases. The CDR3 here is CASSPGRRQGNYGYTF. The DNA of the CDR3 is TGTGCCAGCTCACCCGGGCGGAGACAGGGGAACTATGGCTACACCTTC.

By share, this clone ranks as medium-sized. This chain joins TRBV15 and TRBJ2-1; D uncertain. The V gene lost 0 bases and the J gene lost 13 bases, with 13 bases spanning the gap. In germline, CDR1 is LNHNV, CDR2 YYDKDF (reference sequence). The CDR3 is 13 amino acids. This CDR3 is CATSRDGAWEQFF. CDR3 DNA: TGTGCCACCAGCAGAGATGGCGCTTGGGAACAGTTCTTC. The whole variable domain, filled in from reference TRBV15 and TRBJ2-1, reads DAMVIQNPRYQVTQFGKPVTLSCSQTLNHNVMYWYQQKSSQAPKLLFHYYDKDFNNEADTPDNFQSRRPNTSFCFLDIRSPGLGDTAMYLCATSRDGAWEQFFGPGTRLTVL.

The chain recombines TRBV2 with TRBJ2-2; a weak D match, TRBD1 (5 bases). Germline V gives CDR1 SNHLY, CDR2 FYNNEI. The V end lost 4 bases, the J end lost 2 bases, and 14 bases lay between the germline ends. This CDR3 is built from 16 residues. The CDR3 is CASSALKGLNTGELFF. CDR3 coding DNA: TGTGCCAGCAGTGCTCTTAAGGGGCTCAACACCGGGGAGCTGTTTTTT.

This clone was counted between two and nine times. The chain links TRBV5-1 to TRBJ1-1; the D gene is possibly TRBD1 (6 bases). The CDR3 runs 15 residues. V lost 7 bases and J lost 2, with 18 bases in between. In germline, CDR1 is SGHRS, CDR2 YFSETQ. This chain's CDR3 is CASSREVGANTEAFF. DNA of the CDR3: TGCGCCAGCTCCCGAGAGGTGGGGGCAAACACTGAAGCTTTCTTT.

In DNA form, the CDR3 reads TGTGCCACCCTTGAAGGGCGGGCCCGCGAGCAGTACTTC. Translated: CATLEGRAREQYF. J is TRBJ2-7 and V is TRBV28; D may be TRBD2 (5 bases). Germline CDR1 and CDR2: MDHEN and SYDVKM. The CDR3 spans 13 residues. Trimming pared 10 bases from V and 6 bases from J, leaving 19 bases between.

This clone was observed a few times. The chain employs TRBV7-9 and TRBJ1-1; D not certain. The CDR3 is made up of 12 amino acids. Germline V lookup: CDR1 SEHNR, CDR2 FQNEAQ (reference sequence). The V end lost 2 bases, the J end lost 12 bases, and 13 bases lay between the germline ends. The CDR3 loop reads CASSLLDLPPFF. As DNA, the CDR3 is TGTGCCAGCAGCTTACTGGACCTTCCACCTTTCTTT.

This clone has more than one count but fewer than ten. CDR3 DNA: TGTGCCAGCAGCGTAGCGGCTAGCGGGAACACAGATACGCAGTATTTT. This encodes CASSVAASGNTDTQYF. The chain is built from TRBV9 and TRBJ2-3, with 9 bases aligning to TRBD2. J was trimmed by 2 bases and V by 0 bases; bases with no gene match: 4. The CDR3 contains 16 residues. Germline CDR1 and CDR2: SGDLS and YYNGEE.

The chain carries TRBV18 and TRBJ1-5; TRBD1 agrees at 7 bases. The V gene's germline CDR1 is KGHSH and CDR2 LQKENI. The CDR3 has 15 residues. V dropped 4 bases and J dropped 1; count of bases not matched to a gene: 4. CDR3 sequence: CASSLIQGSNQPQHF. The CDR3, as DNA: TGTGCCAGCTCACTTATACAGGGGAGCAATCAGCCCCAGCATTTT.

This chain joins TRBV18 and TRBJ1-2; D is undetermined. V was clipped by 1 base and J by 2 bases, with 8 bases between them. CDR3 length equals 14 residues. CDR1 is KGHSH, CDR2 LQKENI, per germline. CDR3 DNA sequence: TGTGCCAGCTCACCACTGGCCACAAACTATGGCTACACCTTC. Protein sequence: CASSPLATNYGYTF. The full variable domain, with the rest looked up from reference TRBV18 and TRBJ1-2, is NAGVMQNPRHLVRRRGQEARLRCSPMKGHSHVYWYRQLPEEGLKFMVYLQKENIIDESGMPKERFSAEFPKEGPSILRIQQVVRGDSAAYFCASSPLATNYGYTFGSGTRLTVV.

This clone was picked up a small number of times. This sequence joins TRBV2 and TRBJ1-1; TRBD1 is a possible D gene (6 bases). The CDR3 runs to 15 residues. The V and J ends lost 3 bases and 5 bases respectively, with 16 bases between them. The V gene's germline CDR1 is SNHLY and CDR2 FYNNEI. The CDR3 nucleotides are TGTGCCAGCAGTGAGAAGGGGGTCGGCGGGACTGAAGCTTTCTTT. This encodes CASSEKGVGGTEAFF. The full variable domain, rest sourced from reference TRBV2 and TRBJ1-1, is EPEVTQTPSHQVTQMGQEVILRCVPISNHLYFYWYRQILGQKVEFLVSFYNNEISEKSEIFDDQFSVERPDGSNFTLKIRSTKLEDSAMYFCASSEKGVGGTEAFFGQGTRLTVV.